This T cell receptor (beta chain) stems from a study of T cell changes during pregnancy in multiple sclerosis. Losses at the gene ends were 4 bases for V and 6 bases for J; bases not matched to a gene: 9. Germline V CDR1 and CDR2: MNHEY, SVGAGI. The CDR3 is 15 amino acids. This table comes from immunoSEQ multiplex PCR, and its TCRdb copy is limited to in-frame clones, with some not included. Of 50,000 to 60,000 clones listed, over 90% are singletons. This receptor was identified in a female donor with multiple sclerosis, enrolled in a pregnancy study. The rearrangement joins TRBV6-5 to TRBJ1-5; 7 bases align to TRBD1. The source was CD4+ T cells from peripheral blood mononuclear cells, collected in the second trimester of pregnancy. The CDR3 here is CASSWGTGDGQPQHF. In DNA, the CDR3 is TGTGCCAGCAGTTGGGGAACAGGGGACGGTCAGCCCCAGCATTTT.